A selection of T cell receptor beta chains follows, all from one sample in a study of CD8 T cells in ankylosing spondylitis. MiXCR, applied by TCRdb to the 5' RACE reads, yields one record per CDR3 protein. The sample has about 90,000 distinct CDR3 sequences; approximately 30% are singletons. The sample taken for sequencing was blood, either unsorted or a sorted T cell fraction (not recorded which). The receptors shown here come from a male donor with ankylosing spondylitis or in good health (not recorded which). Both conserved end residues are part of each CDR3. Fields, in order: clone size, J gene, V gene, D gene, CDR3 protein, CDR3 DNA. D genes are given only for firm matches. Not every row has a clone size; where given, it reads once, few, many or a size class.

>NA|TRBJ1-6|TRBV5-1|NA
CASSIGTSGPLHF
TGCGCCAGCAGCATCGGGACAAGTGGACCCCTCCACTTT
>hyperexpanded|TRBJ2-1|TRBV5-6|TRBD2
CASSLFVAGGPGEQFF
TGTGCCAGCAGCTTGTTTGTAGCGGGAGGGCCGGGGGAGCAGTTCTTC
>few|TRBJ1-2|TRBV20-1|NA
CSARDHADYYGYTF
TGCAGTGCTAGAGATCACGCAGACTACTATGGCTACACCTTC
>NA|TRBJ1-5|TRBV20-1|NA
CSAGRPGNQPQHF
TGCAGTGCTGGCCGGCCAGGCAATCAGCCCCAGCATTTT
>NA|TRBJ1-5|TRBV7-7|TRBD1
CASSSSGQLDSGGNQPQHF
TGTGCCAGCAGCTCATCGGGACAGCTAGATTCGGGGGGCAATCAGCCCCAGCATTTT
>NA|TRBJ2-5|TRBV20-1|TRBD2
CSASNPAGGGETQYF
TGCAGTGCTAGCAACCCGGCGGGAGGGGGAGAGACCCAGTACTTC
>NA|TRBJ1-4|TRBV7-6|TRBD1
CASSTGTGRGEKLFF
TGTGCCAGCAGCACCGGGACAGGGAGAGGTGAAAAACTGTTTTTT
>NA|TRBJ2-1|TRBV20-1|NA
CSARDLMGSGSYNEQFF
TGCAGTGCTAGAGATCTGATGGGTTCGGGCTCCTACAATGAGCAGTTCTTC
>few|TRBJ1-2|TRBV18|TRBD1
CASSPGQGANYGYTF
TGTGCCAGCTCACCCGGACAGGGAGCTAACTATGGCTACACCTTC
>few|TRBJ2-7|TRBV6-6|NA
CASSFMPYEQYF
TGTGCCAGCTCCTTTATGCCCTACGAGCAGTACTTC
>NA|TRBJ1-1|TRBV5-1|NA
CASSPYRAPGAFF
TGCGCCAGCAGCCCCTACAGGGCCCCGGGGGCTTTCTTT
>few|TRBJ2-1|TRBV5-1|NA
CASSRDSAVSYNEQFF
TGCGCCAGCAGCAGGGACTCAGCCGTCTCCTACAATGAGCAGTTCTTC
>few|TRBJ1-4|TRBV4-1|NA
CASSQDVATNEKLFF
TGCGCCAGCAGCCAAGATGTAGCAACTAATGAAAAACTGTTTTTT
>once|TRBJ2-7|TRBV7-2|NA
CASSLDRTGNSYEQYF
TGTGCCAGCAGCTTAGATAGAACAGGAAACTCCTACGAGCAGTACTTC
>NA|TRBJ1-2|TRBV15|NA
CATSRDGRNYGYTF
TGTGCCACCAGCAGAGATGGACGGAACTATGGCTACACCTTC
>NA|TRBJ1-2|TRBV27|NA
CASRSGGGYTF
TGTGCCAGCAGGTCAGGAGGCGGCTACACCTTC
>few|TRBJ1-4|TRBV5-1|NA
CASSLALIKSEKLFF
TGCGCCAGCAGCTTGGCACTCATAAAGTCGGAAAAACTGTTTTTT
>many|TRBJ2-5|TRBV7-8|NA
CASTPGQETQYF
TGTGCCAGCACCCCAGGACAAGAGACCCAGTACTTC
>NA|TRBJ1-2|TRBV5-1|NA
CASSPRSTANYGYTF
TGCGCCAGCAGCCCCCGTTCTACAGCTAACTATGGCTACACCTTC
>few|TRBJ1-2|TRBV7-2|NA
CASSFPGGGYTF
TGTGCCAGCAGCTTTCCAGGAGGAGGCTACACCTTC
>NA|TRBJ1-5|TRBV6-5|NA
CASRSGNQPQHF
TGTGCCAGCAGGTCAGGCAATCAGCCCCAGCATTTT
>NA|TRBJ1-2|TRBV5-1|NA
CASRREVSYGYTF
TGCGCCAGCAGGAGAGAGGTATCCTATGGCTACACCTTC
>once|TRBJ2-3|TRBV18|NA
CASSPKDTQYF
TGTGCCAGCTCACCAAAAGATACGCAGTATTTT
>NA|TRBJ2-1|TRBV6-5|NA
CASSYTGYEQFF
TGTGCCAGCAGTTACACCGGATATGAGCAGTTCTTC
>few|TRBJ2-2|TRBV27|NA
CASSLRGAGDTGELFF
TGTGCCAGCAGTTTAAGAGGGGCCGGGGACACCGGGGAGCTGTTTTTT
>few|TRBJ1-5|TRBV5-1|TRBD1
CASSLPGTGGRTQIISQPQHF
TGCGCCAGCAGCTTGCCGGGGACAGGGGGCCGGACTCAAATAATCAGTCAGCCCCAGCATTTT
>NA|TRBJ2-1|TRBV20-1|NA
CSAHLQGWHNEQFF
TGCAGTGCTCATCTTCAGGGGTGGCACAATGAGCAGTTCTTC
>NA|TRBJ1-6|TRBV5-1|NA
CASSEGIDSPLHF
TGCGCCAGCAGCGAGGGGATCGACTCACCCCTCCACTTT
>NA|TRBJ2-3|TRBV12-3/TRBV12-4|TRBD1
CASSSPGTGDTDTQYF
TGTGCCAGCAGTTCCCCCGGGACAGGGGATACAGATACGCAGTATTTT
>NA|TRBJ2-3|TRBV20-1|TRBD1
CSAGNTGGTDTQYF
TGCAGTGCTGGGAATACAGGGGGCACAGATACGCAGTATTTT
>few|TRBJ2-4|TRBV29-1|TRBD1
CSVWTGDTKNIQYF
TGCAGCGTTTGGACAGGGGACACCAAAAACATTCAGTACTTC
>NA|TRBJ1-3|TRBV28|TRBD1
CASTEQGAGNTIYF
TGTGCCAGCACTGAACAGGGGGCTGGAAACACCATATATTTT
>NA|TRBJ2-2|TRBV6-5|NA
CASSYSRAGELFF
TGTGCCAGCAGTTACTCGAGGGCCGGGGAGCTGTTTTTT
>few|TRBJ2-1|TRBV7-9|NA
CASNPGVEQFF
TGTGCCAGCAACCCTGGGGTGGAACAGTTCTTC